The 17 T cell receptor beta chains given below trace back to one sample, sequenced in a study of blood T cell repertoires in COVID-19. Sequenced by immunoSEQ multiplex PCR; TCRdb stores in-frame clones only, minus some. The table records about 180,000 clones, 80% to 90% of them present only once. The sample consisted of peripheral blood. The source of these receptors is a man in his sixties with acute or convalescent COVID-19.

The chain joins TRBV2 to TRBJ2-1, with 14 bases aligning to TRBD2. In germline, CDR1 is SNHLY, CDR2 FYNNEI. The CDR3 is 12 residues long. With V trimmed by 6 bases and J by 15 bases, 4 bases remained unmatched. CDR3 sequence (DNA): TGTGCCAGCAGAGGGACTAGCGGGAGTGGGTTCTTC. Translation gives CASRGTSGSGFF. The full variable domain, with the rest looked up from reference TRBV2 and TRBJ2-1, is EPEVTQTPSHQVTQMGQEVILRCVPISNHLYFYWYRQILGQKVEFLVSFYNNEISEKSEIFDDQFSVERPDGSNFTLKIRSTKLEDSAMYFCASRGTSGSGFFGPGTRLTVL.

V is TRBV14 and J is TRBJ2-3; 9 bases agree with TRBD2. Germline V gene sequence: CDR1 SGHDN, CDR2 FVKESK. The CDR3 extends over 15 amino acids. J lost 0 bases, V lost 5 bases, and 3 bases had no gene match. The CDR3 coding sequence is TGTGCCAGCAGCAAGACTAGCGGTAGCACAGATACGCAGTATTTT. Amino acids: CASSKTSGSTDTQYF. Full variable domain (outside the CDR3, taken from reference TRBV14 and TRBJ2-3): EAGVTQFPSHSVIEKGQTVTLRCDPISGHDNLYWYRRVMGKEIKFLLHFVKESKQDESGMPNNRFLAERTGGTYSTLKVQPAELEDSGVYFCASSKTSGSTDTQYFGPGTRLTVL.

The CDR3, as DNA: TGCGCCAGCAGCCAAGTGGGACAGAGTTCACCCCTCCACTTT. Its translation: CASSQVGQSSPLHF. The chain couples TRBV4-1 to TRBJ1-6, with TRBD1 identical over 7 bases. The CDR3 totals 14 residues. CDR1 is MGHRA, CDR2 YSYEKL, per germline. V dropped 1 base and J dropped 9; count of bases not matched to a gene: 3.

The rearrangement links TRBV30 to TRBJ1-1, with D hard to call. Germline lookup yields CDR1 GTSNPN and CDR2 SVGIG (reference sequence). This CDR3 has 17 amino acids. Between the trimmed V and J ends, which lost 1 base and 0 bases, there was a span of 18 bases. The CDR3, as DNA: TGTGCCTGGAGTGCGTCGAGTCGTGCCCGTTTGAACACTGAAGCTTTCTTT. This sequence encodes CAWSASSRARLNTEAFF.

The chain carries TRBV5-1 and TRBJ1-1; TRBD1 agrees at 11 bases. Germline CDR1 is SGHRS and CDR2 is YFSETQ. The CDR3 is 15 residues long. The V and J ends lost 0 bases and 5 bases, in that order; junction bases with no gene match: 3. This chain's CDR3 is CASSLGDRGETEAFF. As DNA, the CDR3 is TGCGCCAGCAGCTTGGGGGACAGGGGGGAAACTGAAGCTTTCTTT.

This clone was counted a single time. The V gene is TRBV28, the J gene TRBJ2-7; D might be TRBD1 (5 bases). The germline V gene has CDR1 MDHEN and CDR2 SYDVKM. V lost 8 bases and J lost 6, with 26 bases in between. The CDR3 is made up of 16 amino acids. Here the CDR3 reads CASQVGPQGAGVEQYF. CDR3 coding DNA: TGTGCCAGCCAAGTGGGGCCCCAGGGTGCCGGCGTCGAGCAGTACTTC.

In this sample, this clone turned up once. The chain recombines TRBV6-5 with TRBJ2-1, with 7 nucleotides matching TRBD2. From germline, CDR1 is MNHEY and CDR2 SVGAGI. J was trimmed by 7 bases and V by 6 bases; bases with no gene match: 12. The CDR3 is made up of 15 amino acids. The CDR3, as DNA: TGTGCCAGCAGCCTCGGACTAGTGGGGGAAAATGAGCAGTTCTTC. This gives the protein CASSLGLVGENEQFF.

This clone has just one count. The chain combines TRBV9 with TRBJ2-3, with 7 bases fitting TRBD2. CDR3 length: 15 residues. V was clipped by 4 bases and J by 0 bases; unmatched bases: 5. Germline loops: CDR1 SGDLS, CDR2 YYNGEE. CDR3 amino acids: CASSPTSASTDTQYF. The CDR3 nucleotides are TGTGCCAGCAGCCCTACTAGCGCGAGCACAGATACGCAGTATTTT.

The J gene is TRBJ2-7, the V gene TRBV6-6; TRBD2 agrees at 10 bases. After removal of 2 bases from V and 7 bases from J, the junction contained 8 bases not matched to a gene. CDR3 length: 15 amino acids. Germline CDR1 and CDR2: MNHNY and SVGAGI (reference sequence). The CDR3 nucleotides read TGTGCCAGCAGTTACGAGGCTAGCGGGAGCTGGGAGCAGTACTTC. Translation gives CASSYEASGSWEQYF.

This clone showed up just once. The chain combines TRBV5-1 with TRBJ2-5; D may be TRBD2 (6 bases). The CDR3 is 16 residues long. Germline CDR1 is SGHRS and CDR2 is YFSETQ. Trimming stripped 4 bases from V and 5 bases from J, with 21 bases between. CDR3 loop: CASSPPGGGGRETQYF. The CDR3, as DNA: TGCGCCAGCAGCCCCCCCGGGGGAGGAGGGCGGGAGACCCAGTACTTC.

The chain has TRBV29-1 and TRBJ2-4; TRBD1 matches 10 bases. V gave up 5 bases and J gave up 3 bases; unmatched junction bases: 7. The CDR3 totals 15 residues. CDR1 is SQVTM and CDR2 is ANQGSEA in the germline V gene. The CDR3 spells CSVRPTGGGKNIQYF. As DNA, the CDR3 is TGCAGCGTTCGACCGACAGGGGGCGGCAAAAACATTCAGTACTTC. Full variable domain (missing parts from reference TRBV29-1 and TRBJ2-4): SAVISQKPSRDICQRGTSLTIQCQVDSQVTMMFWYRQQPGQSLTLIATANQGSEATYESGFVIDKFPISRPNLTFSTLTVSNMSPEDSSIYLCSVRPTGGGKNIQYFGAGTRLSVL.

The chain is built from TRBV7-8 and TRBJ2-5, with 9 bases that match TRBD1. Germline CDR1 and CDR2: SGHVS and FQNEAQ. This CDR3 region has 15 residues. J gave up 5 bases and V 3 bases, and 7 bases lay outside the gene matches. The CDR3 nucleotides read TGTGCCAGCAGCTTCACAGGGGGCAGAATGGAGACCCAGTACTTC. The encoded protein is CASSFTGGRMETQYF. Together with reference TRBV7-8 and TRBJ2-5, the CDR3 gives the full variable domain: GAGVSQSPRYKVAKRGQDVALRCDPISGHVSLFWYQQALGQGPEFLTYFQNEAQLDKSGLPSDRFFAERPEGSVSTLKIQRTQQEDSAVYLCASSFTGGRMETQYFGPGTRLLVL.

The chain joins TRBV3-1 (or the pseudogene TRBV3-2) to TRBJ2-7; 11 bases match TRBD2. Germline V lookup: CDR1 LGHDT, CDR2 YNNKEL (reference sequence). The CDR3 spans 14 residues. Trimming took 2 bases from V and 4 from J; bases not matched to a gene: 1. The CDR3 DNA reads TGTGCCAGCAGCCAATCTAGCGGGAGGTACGAGCAGTACTTC. Translation gives CASSQSSGRYEQYF.

The chain recombines TRBV27 with TRBJ1-1; 7 bases line up with TRBD1. CDR3 length: 15 residues. Germline values: CDR1 MNHEY, CDR2 SMNVEV (reference sequence). J lost 7 bases, V lost 6 bases, and 14 bases had no gene match. The CDR3 is CASREYRGREFEAFF. CDR3 nucleotides: TGTGCCAGCAGAGAGTACAGGGGCCGAGAATTTGAAGCTTTCTTT.

The chain couples TRBV29-1 to TRBJ2-3; D perhaps matches TRBD1 (5 bases). V was cut by 3 bases and J by 6 bases, with 13 bases left in between. The germline gives CDR1 SQVTM, CDR2 ANQGSEA. The CDR3 covers 13 residues. CDR3 loop: CSVDEGAKDTQYF. The CDR3 nucleotides read TGCAGCGTTGATGAAGGGGCGAAGGATACGCAGTATTTT.

The chain uses TRBV2 and TRBJ1-4; D might be TRBD1 (6 bases). The CDR3 consists of 14 residues. Between the trimmed V and J ends, which lost 2 bases and 8 bases, there was a span of 12 bases. CDR1 is SNHLY, CDR2 FYNNEI, per germline. In DNA form, the CDR3 reads TGTGCCAGCAGTGAAAACAGGGTAGGGGAAAAACTGTTTTTT. It codes for CASSENRVGEKLFF.

The rearrangement uses TRBV18 and TRBJ2-7; 7 nucleotides agree with TRBD1. CDR1 and CDR2 from the germline V gene are KGHSH and LQKENI. V lost 4 bases, J lost 5 bases, and 2 bases stayed unmatched. CDR3 length: 12 residues. The CDR3 DNA follows: TGTGCCAGCTCACAAGACAGGGACGAGCAGTACTTC. It encodes CASSQDRDEQYF.